Shown below are 12 T cell receptor beta chains from a single sample sequenced in a study of blood T cell repertoires in COVID-19. The repertoire was sequenced with immunoSEQ multiplex PCR; TCRdb's copy has only in-frame clones and lacks some. Of around 320,000 clones listed, 88% are singletons. Sequencing was performed on peripheral blood. These receptors all come from a woman under 40 who had recovered from COVID-19.

V is TRBV4-1 and J is TRBJ1-6, with unresolved D. With 0 bases removed from V and 9 bases from J, the gap between germline ends came to 12 bases. The CDR3 has 15 amino acids. The germline CDR1 and CDR2 sequences are MGHRA and YSYEKL. The CDR3 protein is CASSQDRGFGSPLHF. CDR3 nucleotide sequence: TGCGCCAGCAGCCAAGATCGGGGATTTGGTTCACCCCTCCACTTT.

The genes are TRBV2 and TRBJ1-5; D is undetermined. The CDR3 runs 11 residues. CDR1 is SNHLY and CDR2 is FYNNEI in the germline V gene. V lost 8 bases to trimming and J lost 1 base, with 3 bases between them. The CDR3: CASGSNQPQHF. CDR3 sequence (DNA): TGTGCCAGCGGCAGCAATCAGCCCCAGCATTTT.

This clone was counted only a few times. V is TRBV7-3 and J is TRBJ1-1; 8 bases match TRBD1. CDR1 and CDR2 from the germline V gene are SGHTA and FQGTGA. The CDR3 spans 14 residues. Germline trimming cut 2 bases from V and 1 base from J; bases unmatched to any gene: 0. DNA of the CDR3: TGTGCCAGCAGCTTAGGACAGGGGAACACTGAAGCTTTCTTT. Translating gives CASSLGQGNTEAFF.

This chain links TRBV5-4 with TRBJ2-3; TRBD2 matches at 8 bases. CDR1 is SGHNT, CDR2 YYREEE, per germline (reference sequence). The V segment lost 0 bases and the J segment 1 base; nucleotides outside the gene matches: 4. This CDR3 has 16 amino acids. The CDR3 coding sequence is TGTGCCAGCAGCTTGGGGGCAGCGGGGGGCACAGATACGCAGTATTTT. It is translated as CASSLGAAGGTDTQYF. Complete variable domain (other parts from reference TRBV5-4 and TRBJ2-3): ETGVTQSPTHLIKTRGQQVTLRCSSQSGHNTVSWYQQALGQGPQFIFQYYREEENGRGNFPPRFSGLQFPNYSSELNVNALELDDSALYLCASSLGAAGGTDTQYFGPGTRLTVL.

The chain has TRBV9 and TRBJ2-7; D unresolved. Germline V gene data show CDR1 as SGDLS and CDR2 as YYNGEE. V lost 0 bases and J lost 3, with 10 bases in between. CDR3 length: 14 amino acids. Here the CDR3 DNA reads TGTGCCAGCAGCGTAGAGCTCGGTATCTACGAGCAGTACTTC. It is translated as CASSVELGIYEQYF.

The rearrangement links TRBV5-6 to TRBJ1-1; 8 bases line up with TRBD1. Per the germline V gene, CDR1 is SGHDT and CDR2 is YYEEEE. The CDR3 is 15 residues long. V shed 0 bases and J 0 bases; nucleotides not matched to a gene: 1. CDR3 in amino acids: CASSLDRGMNTEAFF. In DNA form, the CDR3 reads TGTGCCAGCAGCTTGGACAGGGGGATGAACACTGAAGCTTTCTTT.

This clone was recorded a few times. The V call is TRBV7-3, the J call TRBJ2-5; D perhaps matches TRBD1 (6 bases). Germline values: CDR1 SGHTA, CDR2 FQGTGA. The CDR3 loop spans 14 amino acids. Between the trimmed V and J ends, which lost 6 bases and 10 bases, there was a span of 21 bases. The CDR3 here is CASSLQGSRGDQYF. The CDR3 DNA is TGTGCCAGCAGTCTCCAGGGGTCCCGAGGGGACCAGTACTTC.

This chain links TRBV2 with TRBJ2-5; 11 bases agree with TRBD2. Germline V lookup: CDR1 SNHLY, CDR2 FYNNEI. V trimming: 3 bases; J trimming: 5 bases; junction bases outside the gene matches: 8. The CDR3 runs to 16 residues. This chain's CDR3 is CASSDVAGGEGETQYF. In DNA, the CDR3 is TGTGCCAGCAGTGATGTAGCGGGGGGGGAAGGGGAGACCCAGTACTTC.

The CDR3 nucleotides are TGTGCCACCAGCGGGAGTTTATCCGGGACAGGGTCCCCCTACGAGCAGTACTTC. This translates into CATSGSLSGTGSPYEQYF. This chain joins TRBV15 and TRBJ2-7; 9 bases are a match to TRBD1. V was pared by 5 bases and J by 2 bases, with 16 bases of the junction left unmatched. The CDR3 covers 18 residues. Germline values: CDR1 LNHNV, CDR2 YYDKDF (reference sequence).

The chain links TRBV3-1 (or the pseudogene TRBV3-2) to TRBJ2-3, with a possible D match to TRBD1 (6 bases). The CDR3 is 16 residues long. V was trimmed by 0 bases and J by 0 bases, leaving 10 bases between them. Germline V lookup: CDR1 LGHDT, CDR2 YNNKEL (reference sequence). The CDR3 loop is CASSQDLGQSTDTQYF. The CDR3 coding sequence is TGTGCCAGCAGCCAAGACCTCGGACAGAGCACAGATACGCAGTATTTT.

The chain recombines TRBV18 with TRBJ1-2, with a possible D match to TRBD1 (6 bases). The germline CDR1 and CDR2 sequences are KGHSH and LQKENI. The CDR3 runs 14 residues. Between the trimmed V and J ends, which lost 5 bases and 4 bases, there was a span of 14 bases. Here the CDR3 DNA reads TGTGCCAGCTCAACGGGGACATCGATCTATGGCTACACCTTC. As protein: CASSTGTSIYGYTF.

This clone was detected only once. The genes are TRBV2 and TRBJ1-2, with 7 bases aligning to TRBD1. Germline V gene lookup returns CDR1 SNHLY and CDR2 FYNNEI. The CDR3 length is 13 residues. The trim removed 6 bases at V and 3 bases at J, leaving 4 bases unmatched. This chain's CDR3 is CASREGADYGYTF. For the CDR3, the DNA is TGTGCCAGCAGGGAGGGGGCGGACTATGGCTACACCTTC.